This T cell receptor (beta chain) derives from a study of early T cells in non-severe SARS-CoV-2 infection. Study context: Sequencing targeted bulk RNA from unsorted whole blood, leaving chains unpaired.

This clonotype occurred a few times. The TCR library protocol was used to attach unique molecular identifiers. These identifiers were attached to individual cDNA molecules. TCRdb recomputed calls from the 5' RACE reads with MiXCR, one row per CDR3 protein. The sample has about 42,000 distinct CDR3 sequences, roughly 6% seen once. The CDR3 runs 15 residues. After removal of 5 bases from V and 4 bases from J, the junction contained 6 bases not matched to a gene. Germline CDR1 is SGHTA and CDR2 is FQGNSA. The material was whole blood, obtained at baseline. This receptor was identified in an adult who was a healthcare worker with PCR-confirmed SARS-CoV-2 infection or an uninfected control (not recorded which). This chain connects TRBV7-2 to TRBJ2-1; 9 bases align to TRBD2. CDR3 in DNA: TGTGCCAGCAGCCCCGCTAGCGGGGAGTACAATGAGCAGTTCTTC. Translated: CASSPASGEYNEQFF.